This paragraph covers one TCR beta chain sequence. This sample is drawn from a study of T cell responses to AZD1222 COVID-19 vaccine. With V trimmed by 10 bases and J by 2 bases, 11 bases remained unmatched. The germline CDR1 and CDR2 sequences are LNHDA and SQIVND (reference sequence). The CDR3 runs 14 residues. The data were produced by immunoSEQ multiplex PCR, yet TCRdb's version contains in-frame clones alone and is incomplete. The sample includes roughly 120,000 clones, over 75% of them seen just once. The receptor was isolated from an adult in good health. This specimen consisted of peripheral blood, obtained on day 0 of AZD1222 vaccination. The chain is built from TRBV19 and TRBJ2-7; 7 bases are a match to TRBD1. The CDR3 sequence is CATRPPDRPYEQYF. CDR3 in DNA: TGTGCCACGCGACCCCCGGACAGGCCCTACGAGCAGTACTTC.